The 4 T cell receptor beta chains in this list originate from one sample, sequenced in a study of metastatic and nonmetastatic thyroid tumors. Through MiXCR, TCRdb re-clonotyped the PCR reads. The sample lists approximately 25,000 clones; 26% were seen once. Before thyroid surgery, none of the patients had received any treatment. The sequenced sample was blood. The origin of the receptors is a male donor with papillary thyroid cancer or a benign thyroid nodule (not recorded which). Some clones in this sample may be carry-over from other donors' samples.

This clone was seen many times. The chain has TRBV12-3 or TRBV12-4 and TRBJ1-2; the match to TRBD1 covers 9 bases. The CDR3 runs 13 residues. V lost 7 bases and J lost 8; bases outside the gene matches: 8. CDR3 in DNA: TGTGCCAGCACCCTGAACAGGGGGCAAGGCTACACCTTC. Its translation is CASTLNRGQGYTF.

This clone was seen repeatedly, ten times or more. J is TRBJ2-2 and V is TRBV20-1; 7 nucleotides line up with TRBD2. V shed 5 bases and J 1 base; nucleotides not matched to a gene: 4. This CDR3 is 14 amino acids long. Germline values: CDR1 DFQATT, CDR2 SNEGSKA (reference sequence). CDR3 DNA sequence: TGCAGTGCTGCCCGCGGGAGGAACACCGGGGAGCTGTTTTTT. Amino acid sequence: CSAARGRNTGELFF.

This clone was found many times. The rearrangement joins TRBV10-2 to TRBJ1-4; TRBD1 matches at 8 bases. Trimming took 5 bases from V and 4 from J; bases not matched to a gene: 3. This CDR3 region has 14 residues. In germline, CDR1 is WSHSY, CDR2 SAAADI. The CDR3 loop is CASSTGGLNEKLFF. In DNA form, the CDR3 reads TGCGCCAGCAGTACAGGGGGTCTTAATGAAAAACTGTTTTTT.

The V call is TRBV7-2, the J call TRBJ2-3; 8 positions match TRBD1. The ends lost 7 bases at V and 5 bases at J; junction bases unmatched: 8. The germline CDR1 and CDR2 sequences are SGHTA and FQGNSA. CDR3 length: 14 amino acids. The CDR3 spells CASKRTGLLDTQYF. Written as DNA, the CDR3 is TGTGCCAGCAAAAGGACAGGGTTGTTAGATACGCAGTATTTT.